Following are 27 T cell receptor beta chains from one sample sequenced in a study of identical twins (dated by TCRdb to the mid-2010s). Libraries came from 5' RACE. The sequencer was an Illumina HiSeq 2000. TCRdb ran its own pipeline on the public reads, namely fastp trimming at Q25 and MiXCR clone calling, and kept in-frame beta chains. Every entry covers one CDR3 protein and lists the most common genes and DNA from its rows. Across this sample there are fewer than 250,000 distinct CDR3 sequences, with 7% seen only once. 3% to 4% of the sample rests with the top ten. The same specimen was also included in a second study, on yellow fever vaccine responses in identical twins.

Sequencing was carried out using memory (CD45RO+) T cells sorted from blood. The cell subset or site label, as the study defines it: CD45RO+ enriched T cells. These receptors were taken from a woman aged 18-29 years in good health.

This clonotype appeared many times. The chain carries TRBV20-1 and TRBJ1-1, with a tentative D call TRBD1 (5 bases). Looked up from germline, CDR1 is DFQATT and CDR2 is SNEGSKA (reference sequence). CDR3 length: 14 residues. V lost 0 bases and J 4 bases, leaving 12 bases between the germline ends. This chain's CDR3 is CSARDGGEITEAFF. CDR3 DNA sequence: TGCAGTGCTAGAGATGGGGGAGAAATCACTGAAGCTTTCTTT.

V gene TRBV28 combines with J gene TRBJ2-1; 7 positions match TRBD1. This CDR3 is 16 amino acids long. The germline V gene encodes CDR1 MDHEN and CDR2 SYDVKM. The V and J ends lost 5 bases and 2 bases, in that order; junction bases with no gene match: 9. The CDR3 protein is CASSRLGQGAYNEQFF. In DNA form, the CDR3 reads TGTGCCAGCAGTCGCCTGGGGCAGGGGGCCTACAATGAGCAGTTCTTC.

In its sample, this clonotype was seen a few times. This chain connects TRBV7-8 to TRBJ2-5, with unresolved D. V lost 5 bases and J 0 bases, leaving 16 bases between the germline ends. CDR1 and CDR2 (germline): SGHVS, FQNEAQ. This CDR3 is built from 16 residues. The CDR3 region is CASSPFVVGYQETQYF. CDR3 bases: TGTGCCAGCAGCCCCTTTGTGGTTGGTTACCAAGAGACCCAGTACTTC.

In this sample, this clonotype turned up many times. This chain connects TRBV6-6 to TRBJ2-3, with D possibly TRBD1 on 7 matching bases. The length of the CDR3 is 13 residues. Germline V gives CDR1 MNHNY, CDR2 SVGAGI (reference sequence). Between the trimmed V and J ends, which lost 2 bases and 14 bases, there was a span of 17 bases. CDR3 nucleotide sequence: TGTGCCAGCAGTTACGGTGGCAGGGGGGACTGGTATTTT. This codes for CASSYGGRGDWYF.

This clonotype has ten or more counts. The chain is built from TRBV5-1 and TRBJ2-7; TRBD1 agrees at 7 bases. The V and J ends lost 2 bases and 3 bases, in that order; junction bases with no gene match: 2. The germline CDR1 and CDR2 sequences are SGHRS and YFSETQ. CDR3 length equals 13 residues. CDR3 loop: CASSFGTDYEQYF. The CDR3 nucleotides are TGCGCCAGCAGCTTTGGGACAGACTACGAGCAGTACTTC.

This clonotype was seen a handful of times. The V and J genes are TRBV18 and TRBJ2-1, with D hard to call. The germline V gene has CDR1 KGHSH and CDR2 LQKENI. V was shortened by 2 bases and J by 1 base, with 6 bases between the two germline ends. The CDR3 extends over 14 amino acids. The CDR3 coding sequence is TGTGCCAGCTCACCATTCGGTTCCTACAATGAGCAGTTCTTC. Its protein product is CASSPFGSYNEQFF.

This clonotype showed up just a few times. The chain recombines TRBV29-1 with TRBJ2-6; D is unresolved. Germline V gene sequence: CDR1 SQVTM, CDR2 ANQGSEA. V lost 3 bases and J 3 bases, leaving 3 bases between the germline ends. This CDR3 region has 12 residues. The CDR3, as DNA: TGCAGCGTTGAGTTTGGGGCCAACGTCCTGACTTTC. It specifies CSVEFGANVLTF.

This clonotype was counted ten times or more. The gene calls are TRBV10-3 and TRBJ2-7; D may correspond to TRBD1 or TRBD2 (5 bases each). In germline, CDR1 is ENHRY, CDR2 SYGVKD. The CDR3 is 14 amino acids. Trimming cost V 2 bases and J 0 bases, with 8 bases left between them. In DNA form, the CDR3 reads TGTGCCATCAGTGAGGGGGGACCCTCCTACGAGCAGTACTTC. Encoded protein: CAISEGGPSYEQYF.

The CDR3 here is CASSFGGLSNQPQHF. DNA for the CDR3: TGTGCCAGCAGTTTTGGGGGGCTTAGCAATCAGCCCCAGCATTTT. The chain couples TRBV28 to TRBJ1-5; D might be TRBD1 (6 bases). The CDR3 totals 15 residues. Deletions cut 3 bases from V and 0 bases from J, with 9 bases between. Per germline, CDR1 MDHEN and CDR2 SYDVKM. The variable domain in full, with the rest retrieved from reference TRBV28 and TRBJ1-5, is DVKVTQSSRYLVKRTGEKVFLECVQDMDHENMFWYRQDPGLGLRLIYFSYDVKMKEKGDIPEGYSVSREKKERFSLILESASTNQTSMYLCASSFGGLSNQPQHFGDGTRLSIL.

This clonotype was counted many times. This chain connects TRBV6-1 to TRBJ2-3, with 8 bases matching TRBD1. V lost 7 bases to trimming and J lost 5 bases; unmatched junction nucleotides: 8. The germline gives CDR1 MNHNS, CDR2 SASEGT. The CDR3 is 14 residues long. The CDR3 spells CASTSGQGGDTQYF. CDR3 DNA: TGTGCCAGCACCTCCGGACAGGGAGGAGATACGCAGTATTTT.

Ten or more counts support this clonotype. The chain recombines TRBV5-1 with TRBJ2-4; the D gene is possibly TRBD2 (6 bases). The CDR3 is made up of 14 amino acids. Germline lookup yields CDR1 SGHRS and CDR2 YFSETQ. V was cut by 1 base and J by 9 bases, with 14 bases left in between. CDR3 sequence (DNA): TGCGCCAGCAGCTTGTGGGGAAACGGGGGCATTCAGTACTTC. This codes for CASSLWGNGGIQYF.

This clonotype was observed a handful of times. This rearrangement joins TRBV27 to TRBJ1-3; D perhaps matches TRBD1 (6 bases). V lost 5 bases and J lost 2, with 19 bases in between. From germline, CDR1 is MNHEY and CDR2 SMNVEV (reference sequence). The CDR3 contains 17 residues. The CDR3: CASSPYGQLSAGNTIYF. Written as DNA, the CDR3 is TGTGCCAGCAGTCCCTATGGACAGCTATCGGCTGGAAACACCATATATTTT.

This clonotype has a handful of counts. The J gene is TRBJ1-4, the V gene TRBV11-3; D is unclear. CDR1 and CDR2 from the germline V gene are SGHNT and YENEEA. The CDR3 extends over 14 amino acids. V was clipped by 1 base and J by 0 bases, with 3 bases between them. The CDR3: CASSLATTNEKLFF. The CDR3 nucleotides are TGTGCCAGCAGCTTAGCCACAACTAATGAAAAACTGTTTTTT.

This clonotype was seen ten or more times. As DNA, the CDR3 is TGTGCCAGCAACGGTAGGGGGCCCGGGACAGACTACAATGAGCAGTTCTTC. Translating gives CASNGRGPGTDYNEQFF. V and J are TRBV12-3 or TRBV12-4 and TRBJ2-1, with TRBD1 identical over 7 bases. V shed 7 bases and J 3 bases; nucleotides not matched to a gene: 15. The CDR3 sequence is 17 residues long.

This chain uses TRBV5-1 with TRBJ2-7, with TRBD1 matching over 10 bases. Per the germline V gene, CDR1 is SGHRS and CDR2 is YFSETQ. V lost 4 bases and J lost 4; bases outside the gene matches: 8. CDR3 size: 15 residues. CDR3 region: CASSGRQGARYEQYF. The CDR3 coding sequence is TGCGCCAGCAGCGGCCGACAGGGGGCTCGGTACGAGCAGTACTTC.

The chain links TRBV7-2 to TRBJ1-5, with 8 bases lining up with TRBD1. V dropped 5 bases and J dropped 7; count of bases not matched to a gene: 10. Per germline, CDR1 SGHTA and CDR2 FQGNSA. The CDR3 covers 15 residues. CDR3 region: CASSPRTGQGQPQHF. CDR3 nucleotides: TGTGCCAGCAGCCCGAGGACAGGGCAGGGCCAGCCCCAGCATTTT.

V usage is TRBV20-1 and J usage is TRBJ2-1; D unclear. Trimming removed 3 bases at V and 4 bases at J, with 7 bases between. The CDR3 is 12 amino acids. The germline V gene encodes CDR1 DFQATT and CDR2 SNEGSKA (reference sequence). CDR3 bases: TGCAGTGCTAGCATGGGATACAATGAGCAGTTCTTC. Residues: CSASMGYNEQFF.

The chain has TRBV11-2 and TRBJ2-7; unclear D gene. Germline V gene lookup returns CDR1 SGHAT and CDR2 FQNNGV. V was trimmed by 5 bases and J by 0 bases, leaving 14 bases between them. CDR3 size: 15 residues. The CDR3 DNA reads as TGTGCCAGCAGCCCCGGGCCCCAGAGCTCCTACGAGCAGTACGTC. Its protein product is CASSPGPQSSYEQYV.

This chain connects TRBV19 to TRBJ2-3, with 8 bases aligning to TRBD2. This CDR3 has 16 residues. With 5 bases clipped from V and 2 bases from J, the junction kept 9 bases outside the gene matches. In germline, CDR1 is LNHDA, CDR2 SQIVND (reference sequence). DNA of the CDR3: TGTGCCAGTAGTGTGGGGGGACTAGGACCCACAGATACGCAGTATTTT. Its protein is CASSVGGLGPTDTQYF.

The sample holds many counts of this clonotype. The rearrangement joins TRBV27 to TRBJ2-4; 7 bases fit TRBD1. Per the germline V gene, CDR1 is MNHEY and CDR2 is SMNVEV (reference sequence). J was trimmed by 7 bases and V by 5 bases; bases with no gene match: 8. This CDR3 region has 14 residues. The chain's CDR3 is CASSLQGKVNIQYF. CDR3 DNA: TGTGCCAGCAGTCTACAGGGGAAAGTGAACATTCAGTACTTC.

The chain is built from TRBV7-2 and TRBJ2-3; D is unclear. This CDR3 comprises 15 residues. CDR1 is SGHTA and CDR2 is FQGNSA in the germline V gene. V shed 1 base and J shed 1 base, with 9 bases lying between them. In DNA form, the CDR3 reads TGTGCCAGCAGCTTAGGACAACCACGCACAGATACGCAGTATTTT. Amino acid sequence: CASSLGQPRTDTQYF.

A few counts support this clonotype. The chain uses TRBV10-3 and TRBJ2-2; tentative D call: TRBD2 (5 bases). Germline V gene data show CDR1 as ENHRY and CDR2 as SYGVKD. Trimming took off 2 bases at V and 1 base at J, with 5 bases between the two ends. The CDR3 spans 14 residues. CDR3 amino acids: CAISEAGNTGELFF. As DNA, the CDR3 is TGTGCCATCAGTGAGGCGGGGAACACCGGGGAGCTGTTTTTT.

This chain links TRBV18 with TRBJ1-2; D ambiguous. CDR3 length: 13 residues. Per germline, CDR1 KGHSH and CDR2 LQKENI. The V gene lost 2 bases and the J gene lost 6 bases, with 10 bases spanning the gap. CDR3 loop: CASSPEGYNGYTF. The CDR3 nucleotides are TGTGCCAGCTCACCAGAAGGGTACAATGGCTACACCTTC.

This clonotype was detected many times. This rearrangement joins TRBV24-1 to TRBJ2-1, with TRBD1 matching over 9 bases. Germline V gene lookup returns CDR1 KGHDR and CDR2 SFDVKD. This CDR3 has 15 amino acids. After removal of 5 bases from V and 6 bases from J, the junction contained 7 bases not matched to a gene. The chain's CDR3 is CATSGGQGSRNEQFF. CDR3 DNA: TGTGCCACCAGTGGTGGACAGGGGAGCCGCAATGAGCAGTTCTTC.

This clonotype was detected many times. The gene calls are TRBV24-1 and TRBJ2-7; no reliable D call. V was cut by 5 bases and J by 1 base, with 8 bases left in between. The CDR3 totals 13 residues. CDR1 is KGHDR and CDR2 is SFDVKD in the germline V gene. CDR3 loop: CATSAPYSYEQYF. In DNA, the CDR3 is TGTGCCACCAGTGCCCCGTATTCCTACGAGCAGTACTTC.

The chain uses TRBV20-1 and TRBJ2-2; possibly TRBD2 for D (6 bases). Germline V lookup: CDR1 DFQATT, CDR2 SNEGSKA (reference sequence). Trimming stripped 2 bases from V and 6 bases from J, with 19 bases between. This CDR3 region has 16 residues. CDR3 DNA: TGCAGTGCTAGAAGTTCCTCCGGGACTGGCTCCGGGGAGCTGTTTTTT. It yields the protein CSARSSSGTGSGELFF.

The chain carries TRBV6-5 and TRBJ1-4, with D maybe TRBD1 (5 bases). The CDR3 runs 17 residues. CDR1 is MNHEY, CDR2 SVGAGI, per germline. V was shortened by 0 bases and J by 4 bases, with 15 bases between the two germline ends. The CDR3 coding sequence is TGTGCCAGCAGTTACTCGGGGTCAGGGCAGATTAATGAAAAACTGTTTTTT. It specifies CASSYSGSGQINEKLFF.